This T cell receptor (beta chain) was obtained from a study of CD8+ T cells in alopecia areata. Study-wide context: Tofacitinib was taken orally by treated patients, and the dose was 5 to 10 mg twice daily.

Germline values: CDR1 LGHNA, CDR2 YSLEER. V was clipped by 0 bases and J by 4 bases, with 15 bases between them. CDR3 length: 16 amino acids. Remarks on this clone: Antigen: not known.

Following RNA extraction, reverse transcription yielded cDNA that acted as the sequencing template. TCRdb's table, derived via immunoSEQ multiplex PCR, lists solely in-frame clones and lacks some. The table includes about 190,000 clones, about three fifths detected once. Notes on the study in general: Scalp sequencing also captures normal skin's resident alphabeta T cells.

Treatment: oral pan-JAK inhibitor, 5-10 mg twice daily. This chain connects TRBV4-3 to TRBJ1-2, with a weak D call TRBD1 (6 bases). This clonotype was obtained from a human donor with alopecia areata. The specimen was CD4+ T cells sorted from blood, collected between weeks 47 and 50, from a patient treated with tofacitinib. The CDR3 region has the DNA TGCGCCAGCAGCCAAGATAGGACAGCAACGTTCTATGGCTACACCTTC. This codes for CASSQDRTATFYGYTF.